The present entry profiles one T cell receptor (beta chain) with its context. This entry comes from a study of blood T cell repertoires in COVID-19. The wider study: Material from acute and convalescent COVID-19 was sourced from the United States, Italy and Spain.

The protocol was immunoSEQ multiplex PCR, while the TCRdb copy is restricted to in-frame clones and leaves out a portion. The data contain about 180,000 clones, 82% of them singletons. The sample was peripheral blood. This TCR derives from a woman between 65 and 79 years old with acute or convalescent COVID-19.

As DNA, the CDR3 is TGTGCCAGCAGCTCTCCCCACAGGGCCTACGAGCAGTACTTC. Amino acid sequence: CASSSPHRAYEQYF. J is TRBJ2-7 and V is TRBV28; perhaps TRBD1 as D (6 bases). The CDR3 covers 14 residues. V lost 6 bases and J lost 2, with 14 bases in between. CDR1 MDHEN and CDR2 SYDVKM come from the germline V gene.